This T cell receptor beta chain stems from a study of shared clonotypes between healthy human individuals. Germline V gene data show CDR1 as MNHEY and CDR2 as SMNVEV (reference sequence). The CDR3 totals 17 residues. The ends lost 2 bases at V and 7 bases at J; junction bases unmatched: 10. Generated by immunoSEQ multiplex PCR, the TCRdb table keeps only in-frame clones and is missing some. Seen here are over a million clones, approximately 98% observed once, and the top ten hold roughly 0.45%. The table lists this clone with a count of one. The V gene is TRBV27, the J gene TRBJ2-1, with 11 bases identical to TRBD2. The specimen sequenced was naive CD4+ T cells sorted from blood. Subset denoted: CD45RA+ positively selected. This clonotype originated in a man younger than 45 in good health. CDR3 sequence reads: CASSLVSLAGVKNEQFF. CDR3 in DNA: TGTGCCAGCAGTTTAGTCTCACTAGCGGGAGTTAAGAATGAGCAGTTCTTC.